Presented here are 26 T cell receptor beta chains from one specimen sequenced in a study of cytomegalovirus exposure and HLA in healthy donors. Primers for the PCR totalled 60 Vbeta and 13 Jbeta. The protocol was immunoSEQ multiplex PCR, while the TCRdb copy is restricted to in-frame clones and leaves out a portion. The data show 170,000 or so clones, around three quarters seen once. Sequencing was carried out using PBMCs. The receptors originated from a boy aged 10-17 years in good health and CMV-seronegative.

V gene TRBV9 combines with J gene TRBJ1-1, with D possibly TRBD1 on 6 matching bases. The CDR3 consists of 13 residues. Trimming took off 10 bases at V and 0 bases at J, with 13 bases between the two ends. Germline CDR1 and CDR2: SGDLS and YYNGEE. CDR3: CALWGGMNTEAFF. CDR3 in DNA: TGTGCCCTGTGGGGGGGCATGAACACTGAAGCTTTCTTT.

The chain links TRBV7-8 to TRBJ1-1; 9 bases align to TRBD1. The ends lost 1 base at V and 4 bases at J; junction bases unmatched: 4. The CDR3 is 15 amino acids. Germline loops: CDR1 SGHVS, CDR2 FQNEAQ. In DNA form, the CDR3 reads TGTGCCAGCAGCTTAGTTGGGACAGGGATCACTGAAGCTTTCTTT. It specifies CASSLVGTGITEAFF.

V and J are TRBV13 and TRBJ1-1; the match to TRBD1 covers 8 bases. The V gene end was trimmed by 3 bases and the J gene end by 5 bases; junction bases not matched to a gene: 5. Germline V gives CDR1 PRHDT, CDR2 FYEKMQ (reference sequence). This CDR3 region has 14 residues. As DNA, the CDR3 is TGTGCCAGCAGCTTCTGGGACAGGAGGACTGAAGCTTTCTTT. The encoded protein is CASSFWDRRTEAFF.

V is TRBV7-2 and J is TRBJ1-4, with 7 bases aligning to TRBD1. Germline assignment: CDR1 SGHTA and CDR2 FQGNSA. J gave up 4 bases and V 5 bases, and 7 bases lay outside the gene matches. The CDR3 is 15 residues long. The CDR3 nucleotides read TGTGCCAGCAGCGCCAACAGGGGATTTAATGAAAAACTGTTTTTT. Protein: CASSANRGFNEKLFF.

V and J are TRBV7-9 and TRBJ1-1; 9 bases are shared with TRBD1. The CDR3 extends over 15 amino acids. V gave up 5 bases and J gave up 4 bases; unmatched junction bases: 8. CDR1 and CDR2 (germline): SEHNR, FQNEAQ (reference sequence). CDR3 region: CASSPEQGASTEAFF. The CDR3 DNA reads TGTGCCAGCAGCCCAGAACAGGGGGCGAGCACTGAAGCTTTCTTT.

The chain links TRBV4-1 to TRBJ2-1; D call uncertain. Between the trimmed V and J ends, which lost 4 bases and 4 bases, there was a span of 14 bases. The CDR3 length is 15 residues. Germline lookup yields CDR1 MGHRA and CDR2 YSYEKL. The CDR3 spells CASSPSETRYNEQFF. The CDR3 coding sequence is TGCGCCAGCAGCCCCTCGGAGACCAGATACAATGAGCAGTTCTTC.

This clone turned up a few times. This sequence joins TRBV2 and TRBJ1-6; the D gene is possibly TRBD1 (6 bases). Trimming left V 11 bases short and J 10 bases short, with 21 bases between. CDR1 and CDR2 from the germline V gene are SNHLY and FYNNEI. The CDR3 contains 14 residues. CDR3 loop: CAVEVRGAESPLHF. As DNA, the CDR3 is TGTGCCGTGGAGGTTCGGGGGGCGGAATCACCCCTCCACTTT. Together with reference TRBV2 and TRBJ1-6, the CDR3 gives the full variable domain: EPEVTQTPSHQVTQMGQEVILRCVPISNHLYFYWYRQILGQKVEFLVSFYNNEISEKSEIFDDQFSVERPDGSNFTLKIRSTKLEDSAMYFCAVEVRGAESPLHFGNGTRLTVT.

This clone was seen a single time. The CDR3 region has the DNA TGCGCCAGCAGCTCCCTATGGGGGGGCGGCTACGAGCAGTACTTC. As protein: CASSSLWGGGYEQYF. This sequence joins TRBV5-1 and TRBJ2-5; possible D gene TRBD2, 7 bases. The DNA matches TRBJ2-7 better at its end, which makes the J call doubtful. Germline V lookup: CDR1 SGHRS, CDR2 YFSETQ. The CDR3 is made up of 15 amino acids.

The J gene is TRBJ2-3, the V gene TRBV6-5; 13 bases are shared with TRBD2. CDR3 size: 16 residues. Germline CDR1 and CDR2: MNHEY and SVGAGI. With 4 bases clipped from V and 3 bases from J, the junction kept 4 bases outside the gene matches. The CDR3 nucleotides are TGTGCCAGCAGTTCAGGACTAGCGGGGGTAACAGATACGCAGTATTTT. Its translation is CASSSGLAGVTDTQYF.

There are a few counts of this clone. The chain couples TRBV30 to TRBJ2-7; D is unresolved. Germline CDR1 reads GTSNPN; CDR2 reads SVGIG (reference sequence). V gave up 3 bases and J gave up 3 bases, with 12 bases separating them. The CDR3 has 13 amino acids. The CDR3 reads CAWSPGSRYEQYF. The CDR3 nucleotides read TGTGCCTGGAGCCCAGGTAGTCGCTACGAGCAGTACTTC. Full variable domain (outside the CDR3, taken from reference TRBV30 and TRBJ2-7): SQTIHQWPATLVQPVGSPLSLECTVEGTSNPNLYWYRQAAGRGLQLLFYSVGIGQISSEVPQNLSASRPQDRQFILSSKKLLLSDSGFYLCAWSPGSRYEQYFGPGTRLTVT.

The V and J genes are TRBV4-2 and TRBJ2-3, with a weak D call TRBD2 (5 bases). Trimming took off 1 base at V and 0 bases at J, with 11 bases between the two ends. This CDR3 spans 16 amino acids. In germline, CDR1 is LGHNA, CDR2 YNFKEQ. The CDR3 sequence: CASSQGGLVSTDTQYF. In DNA, the CDR3 is TGTGCCAGCAGCCAAGGTGGACTGGTGAGCACAGATACGCAGTATTTT.

The rearrangement joins TRBV11-2 to TRBJ1-1; D might be TRBD1 (6 bases). The CDR3 extends over 15 amino acids. V dropped 1 base and J dropped 1 base, with 10 bases sitting between them. Germline CDR1 is SGHAT and CDR2 is FQNNGV. The chain's CDR3 is CASSLAETGNTEAFF. The CDR3 DNA follows: TGTGCCAGCAGCTTAGCCGAGACAGGGAACACTGAAGCTTTCTTT. Full variable domain (remainder filled in from reference TRBV11-2 and TRBJ1-1): EAGVAQSPRYKIIEKRQSVAFWCNPISGHATLYWYQQILGQGPKLLIQFQNNGVVDDSQLPKDRFSAERLKGVDSTLKIQPAKLEDSAVYLCASSLAETGNTEAFFGQGTRLTVV.

This chain links TRBV19 with TRBJ1-2, with TRBD1 matching 8 bases. Trimming cost V 3 bases and J 0 bases; bases outside gene matches: 3. This CDR3 is built from 15 residues. CDR1 is LNHDA and CDR2 is SQIVND in the germline V gene (reference sequence). The CDR3 reads CASSIRTGSNYGYTF. The CDR3 DNA reads as TGTGCCAGTAGTATTAGGACAGGGTCTAACTATGGCTACACCTTC.

The V call is TRBV6-5, the J call TRBJ2-7; perhaps TRBD1 as D (6 bases). Looked up from germline, CDR1 is MNHEY and CDR2 is SVGAGI. The CDR3 loop spans 14 amino acids. With 5 bases removed from V and 2 bases from J, the gap between germline ends came to 13 bases. CDR3 coding DNA: TGTGCCAGCAGTCCCGAGACAGGCCCCTACGAGCAGTACTTC. Its protein product is CASSPETGPYEQYF.

J is TRBJ2-6 and V is TRBV7-9, with D perhaps matching TRBD1 (6 bases). Germline CDR1 reads SEHNR; CDR2 reads FQNEAQ (reference sequence). The CDR3 spans 17 residues. The ends were cut back, 6 bases at V and 5 bases at J, with 20 bases in the middle. The CDR3 nucleotides read TGTGCCAGCAGAAACCCAGGGGATCTGAGCAGGGCCAACGTCCTGACTTTC. Translation gives CASRNPGDLSRANVLTF.

The chain combines TRBV5-1 with TRBJ2-7, with a possible D match to TRBD1 (5 bases). The CDR3 runs 13 residues. The V gene's germline CDR1 is SGHRS and CDR2 YFSETQ. V gave up 6 bases and J gave up 0 bases, with 10 bases separating them. CDR3 sequence: CASKADTSYEQYF. The CDR3 coding sequence is TGCGCCAGCAAGGCGGACACCTCCTACGAGCAGTACTTC.

The chain's CDR3 is CASSTGTGISSYEQYF. In DNA, the CDR3 is TGTGCCAGCAGCACGGGGACAGGGATCAGCTCCTACGAGCAGTACTTC. The rearrangement joins TRBV5-5 to TRBJ2-7, with 9 bases lining up with TRBD1. The CDR3 extends over 16 amino acids. V was pared by 4 bases and J by 0 bases, with 8 bases of the junction left unmatched. Germline assignment: CDR1 SGHKS and CDR2 YYEKEE (reference sequence).

This sequence joins TRBV14 and TRBJ2-7, with TRBD1 matching 10 bases. The CDR3 sequence is 14 residues long. J was trimmed by 3 bases and V by 5 bases; bases with no gene match: 4. Germline V gene sequence: CDR1 SGHDN, CDR2 FVKESK. CDR3 loop: CASSVGQGIYEQYF. The CDR3, as DNA: TGTGCCAGCAGCGTGGGACAGGGGATCTACGAGCAGTACTTC.

A few counts support this clone. The identical CDR3 is also encoded by other nucleotide sequences in the sample. The CDR3 DNA sequence: TGTGCCAGCAGCGTAGGTCTAGCGGGGTACGAGCAGTACTTC. Its protein product is CASSVGLAGYEQYF. The rearrangement links TRBV9 to TRBJ2-7; 9 nucleotides line up with TRBD2. The CDR3 length is 14 residues. The ends lost 0 bases at V and 4 bases at J; junction bases unmatched: 2. Germline values: CDR1 SGDLS, CDR2 YYNGEE.

The rearrangement joins TRBV4-1 to TRBJ1-4; 9 nucleotides line up with TRBD1. There are 16 residues in the CDR3. Germline V CDR1 and CDR2: MGHRA, YSYEKL. After removal of 1 base from V and 8 bases from J, the junction contained 8 bases not matched to a gene. The CDR3 coding sequence is TGCGCCAGCAGCCAAGTTTGGACAGGGGTTGGCGAAAAACTGTTTTTT. This sequence encodes CASSQVWTGVGEKLFF.

This chain links TRBV29-1 with TRBJ1-2; D is possibly TRBD1 (6 bases). V lost 6 bases, J lost 4 bases, and 15 bases lay in between. This CDR3 spans 13 amino acids. Per germline, CDR1 SQVTM and CDR2 ANQGSEA. The CDR3 DNA follows: TGCAGCGTCGCTATCACAGGGACCTATGGCTACACCTTC. This gives the protein CSVAITGTYGYTF. Full variable domain (remainder filled in from reference TRBV29-1 and TRBJ1-2): SAVISQKPSRDICQRGTSLTIQCQVDSQVTMMFWYRQQPGQSLTLIATANQGSEATYESGFVIDKFPISRPNLTFSTLTVSNMSPEDSSIYLCSVAITGTYGYTFGSGTRLTVV.

The gene calls are TRBV29-1 and TRBJ2-7; 7 bases are shared with TRBD2. After removal of 1 base from V and 3 bases from J, the junction contained 9 bases not matched to a gene. This CDR3 comprises 15 residues. Germline V CDR1 and CDR2: SQVTM, ANQGSEA. CDR3 loop: CSVEVAGRSFYEQYF. The CDR3 DNA sequence: TGCAGCGTTGAAGTCGCCGGGAGGTCGTTCTACGAGCAGTACTTC.

The chain combines TRBV7-2 with TRBJ1-2, with a possible D match to TRBD1 (6 bases). Germline V gene sequence: CDR1 SGHTA, CDR2 FQGNSA. This CDR3 has 14 residues. The V and J ends lost 4 bases and 4 bases respectively, with 13 bases between them. The CDR3 DNA follows: TGTGCCAGCAGCTCGCCAGGGGATGTCTATGGCTACACCTTC. It specifies CASSSPGDVYGYTF. Variable domain in full (rest from reference TRBV7-2 and TRBJ1-2): GAGVSQSPSNKVTEKGKDVELRCDPISGHTALYWYRQSLGQGLEFLIYFQGNSAPDKSGLPSDRFSAERTGGSVSTLTIQRTQQEDSAVYLCASSSPGDVYGYTFGSGTRLTVV.

This sequence joins TRBV10-2 and TRBJ2-1, with D perhaps matching TRBD2 (6 bases). Trimming pared 2 bases from V and 1 base from J, leaving 12 bases between. Germline V CDR1 and CDR2: WSHSY, SAAADI. The CDR3 length is 16 residues. The CDR3 nucleotides read TGCGCCAGCAGTGAGGGGGTGACTAGTTCCTACAATGAGCAGTTCTTC. This gives the protein CASSEGVTSSYNEQFF.

The genes are TRBV11-3 and TRBJ2-5; 7 bases are shared with TRBD1. Per germline, CDR1 SGHNT and CDR2 YENEEA. Trimming took 0 bases from V and 4 from J; bases not matched to a gene: 5. There are 15 residues in the CDR3. The CDR3 is CASSLEDRMAETQYF. The DNA for the CDR3 is TGTGCCAGCAGCTTAGAGGACAGGATGGCAGAGACCCAGTACTTC.

The rearrangement uses TRBV5-8 and TRBJ2-1; D might be TRBD1 (5 bases). CDR1 is SGHTS, CDR2 YDEGEE, per germline. The CDR3 has 14 amino acids. The germline V and J ends were trimmed by 2 bases and 9 bases, with 15 bases remaining between them. The CDR3 coding sequence is TGTGCCAGCAGCTTAGGGCCCCAGGGCTTTGAGCAGTTCTTC. Its protein is CASSLGPQGFEQFF.